Presented here are 20 T cell receptor beta chains from one specimen sequenced in a study of blood T cell repertoires in COVID-19. Clones were sequenced by immunoSEQ multiplex PCR, and TCRdb holds only the in-frame ones, with some missing. In the table there are fewer than 250,000 clones, less than 90% of which are singletons. Sequenced: peripheral blood. The receptors were sampled from a man aged 70-80 years with acute or convalescent COVID-19.

The CDR3 protein is CASSPSDPPQGPQHF. CDR3 in DNA: TGTGCCAGTAGCCCATCGGATCCTCCCCAGGGGCCCCAGCATTTT. This sequence joins TRBV19 and TRBJ1-5; maybe TRBD1 (5 bases). Looked up from germline, CDR1 is LNHDA and CDR2 is SQIVND (reference sequence). The CDR3 is 15 amino acids. V lost 6 bases, J lost 9 bases, and 21 bases lay in between. Based on the CDR3 plus reference TRBV19 and TRBJ1-5, the full variable domain is DGGITQSPKYLFRKEGQNVTLSCEQNLNHDAMYWYRQDPGQGLRLIYYSQIVNDFQKGDIAEGYSVSREKKESFPLTVTSAQKNPTAFYLCASSPSDPPQGPQHFGDGTRLSIL.

This rearrangement joins TRBV19 to TRBJ1-6; 8 nucleotides agree with TRBD1. The CDR3 runs to 16 residues. The ends lost 5 bases at V and 7 bases at J; junction bases unmatched: 10. The germline gives CDR1 LNHDA, CDR2 SQIVND (reference sequence). CDR3 sequence: CASSRSRDRNNSPLHF. The CDR3 coding sequence is TGTGCCAGTAGTCGATCCCGGGACAGGAACAATTCACCCCTCCACTTT.

This chain uses TRBV7-9 with TRBJ2-2; weak D call: TRBD1 (5 bases). The germline V and J ends were trimmed by 7 bases and 5 bases, with 14 bases remaining between them. The CDR3 contains 14 residues. Looked up from germline, CDR1 is SEHNR and CDR2 is FQNEAQ (reference sequence). CDR3 sequence: CASKSDRPTGELFF. The DNA for the CDR3 is TGTGCCAGCAAGTCAGACAGACCTACCGGGGAGCTGTTTTTT.

The chain employs TRBV6-5 and TRBJ2-7, with D possibly TRBD2 on 6 matching bases. V was clipped by 5 bases and J by 0 bases, with 14 bases between them. CDR1 and CDR2 (germline): MNHEY, SVGAGI. The CDR3 is 15 residues long. The CDR3 reads CASSLTGLRSYEQYF. The DNA of the CDR3 is TGTGCCAGCAGTCTCACGGGACTCCGCTCCTACGAGCAGTACTTC.

V is TRBV24-1 and J is TRBJ2-1; 9 bases align to TRBD1. The CDR3 runs to 17 residues. Trimming removed 1 base from V and 0 bases from J; junction bases left unmatched: 3. Per the germline V gene, CDR1 is KGHDR and CDR2 is SFDVKD. CDR3: CATSDFGTGLSYNEQFF. CDR3 coding DNA: TGTGCCACCAGTGATTTCGGGACAGGGCTCTCCTACAATGAGCAGTTCTTC.

This chain uses TRBV20-1 with TRBJ2-1; TRBD2 aligns across 8 bases. Germline loops: CDR1 DFQATT, CDR2 SNEGSKA (reference sequence). This CDR3 has 17 residues. With V trimmed by 3 bases and J by 0 bases, 10 bases remained unmatched. The CDR3 DNA sequence: TGCAGTGCTAGTAAGGGAGCGGGAGTGAGCTCCTACAATGAGCAGTTCTTC. Encoded protein: CSASKGAGVSSYNEQFF.

V usage is TRBV4-3 and J usage is TRBJ2-6, with D possibly being TRBD1 (6 bases). V was trimmed by 1 base and J by 0 bases, leaving 16 bases between them. From germline, CDR1 is LGHNA and CDR2 YSLEER. The CDR3 has 19 amino acids. DNA of the CDR3: TGCGCCAGCAGCCAAGTTCTCAGGGGACCTGACTCTGGGGCCAACGTCCTGACTTTC. Its translation is CASSQVLRGPDSGANVLTF.

The chain joins TRBV6-6 to TRBJ2-7; 7 nucleotides match TRBD2. The CDR3 is 14 residues long. The germline V gene encodes CDR1 MNHNY and CDR2 SVGAGI (reference sequence). V was clipped by 0 bases and J by 5 bases; unmatched bases: 4. Here the CDR3 DNA reads TGTGCCAGCAGTTACTCCGGGGGGTCGAACGAGCAGTACTTC. Its protein product is CASSYSGGSNEQYF.

The chain employs TRBV30 and TRBJ1-2; tentatively, D is TRBD1 (5 bases). Trimming removed 0 bases at V and 4 bases at J, with 12 bases between. This CDR3 region has 14 residues. The germline CDR1 and CDR2 sequences are GTSNPN and SVGIG (reference sequence). CDR3 residues: CAWSVPGTSYGYTF. The DNA for the CDR3 is TGTGCCTGGAGTGTCCCAGGGACTTCCTATGGCTACACCTTC.

This chain joins TRBV7-3 and TRBJ1-1, with D unresolved. V dropped 5 bases and J dropped 3 bases, with 10 bases sitting between them. Germline V CDR1 and CDR2: SGHTA, FQGTGA. The CDR3 consists of 13 residues. As DNA, the CDR3 is TGTGCCAGCAGCACCTTCAGGTACACTGAAGCTTTCTTT. As protein: CASSTFRYTEAFF.

The chain couples TRBV11-2 to TRBJ2-3; TRBD2 agrees at 10 bases. V was pared by 5 bases and J by 1 base, with 6 bases of the junction left unmatched. Germline V lookup: CDR1 SGHAT, CDR2 FQNNGV. The length of the CDR3 is 16 residues. The CDR3 spells CASSIILAGGTDTQYF. CDR3 DNA sequence: TGTGCCAGCAGCATTATCCTAGCGGGAGGCACAGATACGCAGTATTTT.

As concerns this clone: The junction differs from germline at one of its ends, possibly a read error. The gene calls are TRBV2 and TRBJ2-5; no reliable D call. The CDR3 has 16 amino acids. Germline V lookup: CDR1 SNHLY, CDR2 FYNNEI. CDR3 DNA sequence: TGTGCCAGCAGTGAGGGTATTTATCAGGCTCAAGGGACCCAGTACTTC. Protein sequence: CASSEGIYQAQGTQYF.

V is TRBV5-5 and J is TRBJ2-2; tentatively, D is TRBD1 (6 bases). The CDR3 contains 14 residues. V shed 3 bases and J shed 7 bases, with 13 bases lying between them. Per germline, CDR1 SGHKS and CDR2 YYEKEE (reference sequence). CDR3 in amino acids: CASSSGTTVGELFF. The CDR3 DNA sequence: TGTGCCAGCAGCTCCGGGACAACGGTCGGGGAGCTGTTTTTT. Combining the CDR3 with reference TRBV5-5 and TRBJ2-2 gives the whole variable domain DAGVTQSPTHLIKTRGQQVTLRCSPISGHKSVSWYQQVLGQGPQFIFQYYEKEERGRGNFPDRFSARQFPNYSSELNVNALLLGDSALYLCASSSGTTVGELFFGEGSRLTVL.

This clone was recorded only once. The rearrangement links TRBV27 to TRBJ2-6, with TRBD1 matching over 8 bases. V was clipped by 4 bases and J by 0 bases; unmatched bases: 5. The CDR3 runs to 17 residues. Germline V gene lookup returns CDR1 MNHEY and CDR2 SMNVEV (reference sequence). For the CDR3, the DNA is TGTGCCAGCAGTTCCGGACAGGGACACTCTGGGGCCAACGTCCTGACTTTC. Amino acid sequence: CASSSGQGHSGANVLTF. Variable domain in full (rest from reference TRBV27 and TRBJ2-6): EAQVTQNPRYLITVTGKKLTVTCSQNMNHEYMSWYRQDPGLGLRQIYYSMNVEVTDKGDVPEGYKVSRKEKRNFPLILESPSPNQTSLYFCASSSGQGHSGANVLTFGAGSRLTVL.

This rearrangement joins TRBV7-8 to TRBJ1-2, with 8 positions matching TRBD1. Germline CDR1 reads SGHVS; CDR2 reads FQNEAQ. V lost 7 bases, J lost 8 bases, and 9 bases stayed unmatched. The CDR3 is 13 amino acids. CDR3 nucleotide sequence: TGTGCCAGCACCCTAGGATCAGGGGGCGGCTACACCTTC. Protein sequence: CASTLGSGGGYTF.

The rearrangement links TRBV12-3 or TRBV12-4 to TRBJ1-5; D might be TRBD1 (6 bases). V was shortened by 5 bases and J by 11 bases, with 16 bases between the two germline ends. The CDR3 has 13 amino acids. CDR3 residues: CASSDQGLWAQHF. For the CDR3, the DNA is TGTGCCAGCAGTGACCAGGGGCTATGGGCCCAGCATTTT.

The rearrangement links TRBV29-1 to TRBJ1-4; D gene unclear. The CDR3 has 14 residues. V shed 1 base and J shed 8 bases, with 14 bases lying between them. Germline CDR1 is SQVTM and CDR2 is ANQGSEA. The CDR3 coding sequence is TGCAGCGTTGAAGGAGGCCACGCGGAAGAAAAACTGTTTTTT. Its translation: CSVEGGHAEEKLFF.

This chain joins TRBV19 and TRBJ2-6; 8 bases are shared with TRBD1. The V segment lost 2 bases and the J segment 8 bases; nucleotides outside the gene matches: 5. The CDR3 sequence is 15 residues long. The germline CDR1 and CDR2 sequences are LNHDA and SQIVND (reference sequence). CDR3 sequence: CASSIWDRLTNVLTF. The CDR3 bases are TGTGCCAGTAGTATATGGGACAGGTTGACCAACGTCCTGACTTTC.

The sample holds a few counts of this clone. V gene TRBV9 combines with J gene TRBJ2-1; D possibly corresponds to TRBD1 (5 bases). This CDR3 has 17 amino acids. From germline, CDR1 is SGDLS and CDR2 YYNGEE. The V end was cut by 4 bases, the J end by 5 bases, with 22 bases between. CDR3 sequence reads: CASSSRPPQQENNEQFF. Written as DNA, the CDR3 is TGTGCCAGCAGCTCCCGACCACCGCAACAGGAAAACAATGAGCAGTTCTTC.

This chain uses TRBV9 with TRBJ1-2, with 8 bases matching TRBD1. With V trimmed by 4 bases and J by 2 bases, 7 bases remained unmatched. Germline assignment: CDR1 SGDLS and CDR2 YYNGEE. CDR3 length equals 15 residues. CDR3 bases: TGTGCCAGCAGCTCCCGGGACAGGTCCAACTATGGCTACACCTTC. Protein sequence: CASSSRDRSNYGYTF.